What follows describes a single T cell receptor beta chain. Which antigen it targets is not known. No much larger clone is present one base from it, and per-base qualities are unavailable. The entry originates in a study of shared clonotypes between healthy human individuals (dated by TCRdb to the early 2020s). As for the study more broadly: The cohort comprised two women and a few men aged 18 to 49 years. Per donor, leukapheresis produced somewhere between about 0.8 and 9.5 billion PBMCs. Libraries were prepared and TCR repertoires were sequenced by different laboratories using diverse techniques, in order to increase sequencing depth and limit assay-specific biases. To estimate repertoire size and how much clonotype sharing occurs between individuals, the study deeply sequenced the blood TCR repertoires of roughly 5 healthy adults. For each donor, CD4 naive and CD4 memory were each run on three plates, CD8 naive on two plates, and CD8 memory on one plate. Results the study describes overall, beyond this receptor: Naive subsets generally had larger estimated clonotype richness than memory subsets did. Even with the large sequencing depth, rarefaction of the sorted-subset datasets indicated that sequencing was incomplete. Pairwise subsampling indicated that sequencing depth was expected to affect the degree of clonotype sharing among donors. Higher generation probabilities were observed for clonotypes shared by all four sorted-subset donors than for non-shared clonotypes. Sampling was limited to blood, and TCR repertoires in tissue likely differ from TCR repertoires in blood. The genetic and exposure-history diversity represented was limited by the small number of donors. Across a few donors, 4.5% to 6.5% of naive CD4, 3% to 3.5% of naive CD8, 2.3% of memory CD4, and approximately 0.42% of memory CD8 clonotypes were shared.

CD8 naive samples consisted of CD45RO-negative cells that were positively selected for CCR7, yielding a CD45RA+CCR7+ population without TemRA cells. Healthy HIV-negative adults with no recently reported acute infections or vaccinations were included as donors. Every donor was a Caucasian adult living in Nashville, Tennessee, USA. Blood was collected by leukapheresis, and PBMCs were isolated by Ficoll-Histopaque density gradient centrifugation and then cryopreserved in liquid nitrogen vapor phase. Analytical flow cytometry was used to check the purity and quantity of every magnetically sorted T cell population. Each sorted fraction had its genomic DNA isolated and then quantified by UV absorbance on a Nanodrop 2000c. Cut back by 4 bases and 9 bases, the V and J ends lie 13 bases apart. According to the germline V gene, CDR1 reads SQVTM and CDR2 reads ANQGSEA. The CDR3 measures 13 amino acids from cysteine to phenylalanine. Solely the CDR3 DNA is kept, with 39 bases framed from the first base.

Using the deep immunoSEQ assay, multiplex PCR amplified TCR CDR3 regions from genomic DNA. Extracted genomic DNA from each cell subset was spread evenly across all wells of several immunoSEQ 96-well plates, with each plate serving as a replicate. Each replicate PCR for sorted subsets received roughly 0.2 ug genomic DNA, equal to 28,000 or so T cell genomes. Purified libraries were measured with a Qubit 3.0 fluorometer, size-checked on a Bioanalyzer 2100, and measured again with the KAPA Library Quantification kit. A separate single-read 150-cycle Illumina NextSeq 550 flow cell was used to sequence each immunoSEQ 96-well plate. The authors' analysis ran thus. The immunoSEQ output contained only junctional sequences without quality scores, so filtering could not match that applied to full-length reads. To assign V/J genes and CDR3, sequences were annotated against IMGT germline references using PyIR, a Python wrapper for IgBLAST v1.9. Reads were filtered out if the reads had weak V/J assignments (E-value above 1e-6), no CDR3, stop codons, out-of-frame junctions, or ambiguous translated residues. V3J clonotypes were defined by identical inferred V gene, J gene, and CDR3 amino acid sequence. Percentage overlap between repertoires was calculated by dividing the number of shared unique clonotypes by the size of the smaller repertoire. Richness of each repertoire was evaluated using RTK rarefaction, the Chao1 estimator, and Recon v2.1 estimates of unobserved clonotypes. Generation probabilities were computed with OLGA for all TCRbeta clonotypes obtained by the gDNA method from several donors. TCRdb holds this immuneACCESS table with in-frame rearrangements only. Some clones are missing; in checked studies, unresolved V genes explain under half, and the rest has no known cause. V, J and clone size were drawn from that table, and D and trimming were deduced from the DNA. The table for this sample lists about 2.1 million clones; about 93% of them were counted only once. The ten largest account for around 1.7% of the sample.

Sequenced: naive CD8+ T cells from PBMCs. Sample cell subset or site, as interpreted from the label and publication: CD45RA+CCR7+. The chain is assembled from TRBV29-1 and TRBJ1-6, with the D gene too uncertain to name. The sequence was collected from a man aged 18 to 30 in good health. Some clones in this sample may be carry-over from other donors' samples. The CDR3 in this case is CSVATGVGSPLHF. The DNA is as follows: TGCAGCGTTGCGACTGGAGTCGGTTCACCCCTCCACTTT.